This T cell receptor beta chain was captured in a study of cytomegalovirus exposure and HLA in healthy donors (dated by TCRdb to 2015 to 2018). As for the study more broadly: An earlier analysis of approximately 600 of the donors reported about 290 Gb of sequence data and around 110 million unique TCR beta sequences from approximately 180 million T cells. An early release covering more than 500 HLA-typed donors comprised 250 to 350 gigabases of sequencing data and approximately 80 million unique TCR sequences. Among the approximately 420 genotyped donors, about 83% belonged to the genetic ancestry cluster associated with self-reported Caucasian donors. The study was designed to test whether signatures of past pathogen exposure could be identified by cataloging public T cell receptors. The T cell repertoires of roughly 660 subjects were profiled by immunosequencing and related to cytomegalovirus serostatus. In addition to the first cohort of 666 subjects, a separate validation cohort of 120 different subjects was used. The study combined high-throughput TCR immunosequencing, statistical association of individual TCRs with disease status, and machine learning to predict cytomegalovirus infection status. A later analysis re-analyzed previously published TCR beta repertoires from approximately 670 donors and added high-resolution HLA genotyping to study TCR occurrence patterns. The later analysis used no new phenotypic data to find candidate immune exposures, relying instead on TCR beta sequences and their occurrence across donors. An earlier analysis of about 600 of the donors used high-throughput TCR beta sequencing to judge whether each TCR beta V gene segment behaved as functional or pseudogenic. Donor age, sex, ethnicity and CMV serostatus were compiled alongside the repertoire data. In a later genetic analysis, genome-wide SNP genotypes for about 65% of the 666 donors were used, and that subset was treated as a discovery cohort. All discovery cohort repertoires had been generated on a single sequencing platform. HLA typing included class I and class II loci at four-digit resolution. Typing coverage varied by locus: roughly 620-640 donors for A, B, C, DRB1 and DQB1; about 520 for DQA1; about 570 for DPA1; roughly 470 for DPB1. A handful of DR-DQ haplotypes were treated as single units for association and clustering because of strong linkage in the cohort. Across 398 genotyped donors of the cohort, an average of about 220,000 unique TCR beta nucleotide sequences per donor were sequenced, and 15% to 20% of those sequences were non-productive. What the study reported, not specific to this receptor: Compared with equally common non-associated chains, HLA-associated TCR beta chains in a later analysis were more clonally expanded and had lower generation probabilities. Strong co-occurrence of HLA alleles, especially DR and DQ, made assigning TCR associations to individual alleles difficult. In an earlier analysis of about 600 of the donors, most TCR beta V segments appeared in productive rearrangements about 87% or about 30% of the time, broadly matching IMGT annotations. The authors suggested that the approach could potentially be extended to other disease states and immunological phenotypes. A later analysis found that TCR association rates varied across HLA loci, with DRB1 alleles showing the most associated TCRs and HLA-C alleles the fewest. A group of highly shared sequence variants was considered likely to be a technical artifact of the sequencing pipeline. A later analysis found that most CMV-associated TCR beta chains appeared HLA-restricted, with HLA associations seemingly driven largely by CMV exposure. According to a later analysis, parvovirus B19, influenza, CMV and Epstein-Barr virus appeared linked to several top co-occurrence clusters. In this cohort, only TCR beta chains were sequenced, and detectable features were limited by the absence of alpha or paired-chain data. Cytomegalovirus status was reported to be diagnosed by the classifier with high specificity and sensitivity in both the original and validation cohorts. V-gene and J-gene trimming of TCR beta chains was associated with a missense DCLRE1C variant in a later genetic analysis, and the association was replicated in an independent cohort. Sequencing depth was assumed to be roughly uniform across donors in the presence/absence analyses, though that assumption may not hold. Roughly 17 rarely observed V segments, including chromosome 9 orphons, were excluded from the earlier analysis of several hundred of the donors because counts were too low. Specific HLA alleles were associated with 16,951 TCR beta sequences at a false discovery rate of 0.05 in a later analysis. While some public TCRs were present in many individuals, most TCR sequences turned up only very rarely across donors. Compared with the approximately 670-donor mean, donors in an Asian-associated ancestry cluster had fewer N-insertions in productive TCRs, according to a later genetic analysis. Correlated functional status among segregating V segments might be attributable to linkage disequilibrium, but an unknown experimental factor could not be ruled out. A further reported finding was that TCR beta sequences accurately predicted the HLA-A and HLA-B alleles for most subjects in the first cohort. The study listed approximately 150 TCR beta chains as associated with cytomegalovirus. The 87-base-pair reads could not distinguish some IMGT-functional V segments, including TRBV6-2 and TRBV6-3, so those segments were excluded. Immune exposure information for the cohort was limited to CMV serostatus. HLA typing was unavailable for some donors at each locus, so association tests used only the typed subset. Three of the identified cytomegalovirus-associated TCR beta chains were confirmed in vitro to be specific for cytomegalovirus antigens.

To prepare the library, the immunoSEQ multiplex PCR assay was applied. The multiplex PCR relied on a mix of 60 forward primers for TCR Vbeta segments and 13 reverse primers for TCR Jbeta segments. Amplification of the CDR3 region of rearranged TCR beta genes was performed with a multiplex PCR assay on genomic DNA. The amplified TCR beta libraries were sequenced on the Illumina HiSeq System as 87-base-pair reads. Concerning the study's data processing: In a later analysis, tens of millions of unique TCR beta chains were counted across the 650 to 750 repertoires, and roughly 11 million of these chains were shared by at least two donors. Raw reads were error-corrected and collapsed into unique sequences with a nearest-neighbor algorithm that merged closely related sequences to remove PCR and sequencing errors. V, D and J gene segments were assigned by aligning CDR3 sequences to IMGT reference sequences. For a sequence to be retained, a match of at least six nucleotides was required to both a V gene segment and a J gene segment. Rearrangements were called productive when the CDR3 lacked stop codons and stayed in frame with V and J; all others were non-productive. CDR3 was defined by IMGT convention, running from the second conserved V-encoded cysteine to the conserved J-encoded phenylalanine. The earlier analysis of about 610 of the donors excluded any sequence lacking an unambiguous match to a single V gene segment. In an earlier analysis of 587 of the donors, a V segment was called functional when productive rearrangements were above 56.7%, and segregating when the standard deviation between donors exceeded 5%. A statistical classification framework was built to diagnose cytomegalovirus status from the catalog of TCR beta chain sequences. In a later analysis, V and J genes were assigned by comparing TCR nucleotide sequences against IMGT/GENE-DB human TR gene sequences. Using the TCRdist pipeline, a later analysis assigned CDR3 sequences along with most-parsimonious VDJ recombination scenarios. In a later analysis, each TCR beta chain was defined by its CDR3 amino acid sequence together with its V-gene family, and reads lacking a unique V-gene family were excluded. As a way to deal with suspected cross-contamination and a sequencing artifact, a later analysis dropped approximately 590 nucleotide sequences that were highly shared and had low generation probability. In a later analysis, a clonal expansion index for each public chain was calculated from normalized within-repertoire ranks of inferred template counts. In a later analysis, generation probabilities were computed using a VDJ recombination model fitted to out-of-frame rearrangements, and the results were checked against IGoR. A later analysis scored TCR-TCR, TCR-HLA and TCR-CMV co-occurrence with hypergeometric tests, applying a repertoire-size bias correction to TCR pairs. A later analysis estimated false discovery rates by permuting HLA or CMV assignments 20 times. In a later analysis, co-occurring TCRs were grouped using DBSCAN, with TCRdist sequence similarity added in when clustering inside HLA-allele-positive subsets. Repertoires with fewer than 30,000 or more than 120,000 public chains, plus five repertoires with anomalous nucleotide sharing, were excluded from co-occurrence clustering. TCRdb re-hosts the immuneACCESS table, in-frame sequences only. Its copies lack some clones; in the studies checked, an unresolved V gene accounts for under half of them, and the cause for the rest is not known. From that table come the V and J calls and clone size; the DNA was used to work out D and trimming. Here the sample has some 66,000 clones; approximately 78% occur a single time. The ten top clones hold roughly a tenth of the sample.

Remarks on this clone: Its antigen is not yet known. No quality values exist for individual bases; no much larger clone is one base distant.

The germline V gene encodes CDR1 SGHNT and CDR2 YYREEE (reference sequence). CDR3 length: 16 amino acids, cysteine to phenylalanine. Just the 48-base CDR3 DNA is kept, in frame starting at base 1. V and J are truncated by 4 bases and 6 bases respectively, leaving an intervening sequence of 23 bases. The cohort consisted of more than 650 healthy bone marrow donors. At the time of sampling, every cohort member was nominally healthy, though immune exposures that went unrecorded were likely present. The donor was CMV seronegative and was included in the group of around 320 seronegative cohort members. Every donor gave a peripheral blood sample, and the peripheral blood mononuclear cells from that sample were used for TCR beta sequencing. Genomic DNA extraction from the blood cell samples was performed with the Qiagen DNeasy Blood Extraction Kit.

The rearranged segments are TRBV5-4 and TRBJ2-7; D gene: possibly TRBD1, on 7 matching bases. Sequenced material: PBMCs. The receptor comes from a man aged 35 to 55 in good health and CMV-seronegative. The base sequence is TGTGCCAGCAGCGCCCGGGACAGCCTAGGGGGGCTCGAGCAGTACTTC. It translates as CASSARDSLGGLEQYF. Where the CDR3 stops, the reference TRBV5-4 and TRBJ2-7 genes take over; the full variable domain is ETGVTQSPTHLIKTRGQQVTLRCSSQSGHNTVSWYQQALGQGPQFIFQYYREEENGRGNFPPRFSGLQFPNYSSELNVNALELDDSALYLCASSARDSLGGLEQYFGPGTRLTVT.